What follows are 31 T cell receptor beta chains derived from one specimen sequenced in a study of shared clonotypes between healthy human individuals. Profiling relied on immunoSEQ multiplex PCR, and the TCRdb table lists in-frame clones only, not all of them. The data contain about 2.4 million clones, around nine tenths of them seen just once; the ten biggest clones take up 0.11% to 0.15%. The sample comprised naive CD4+ T cells sorted from blood. Stated subset: CD45RA+ positively selected. The source is a man aged 18 to 29 in good health.

This chain uses TRBV15 with TRBJ1-1, with D unresolved. This CDR3 region has 12 residues. Deletions cut 1 base from V and 5 bases from J, with 5 bases between. Germline CDR1 LNHNV, CDR2 YYDKDF (reference sequence). The DNA of the CDR3 is TGTGCCACCAGCAGAGTGTCGACTGAAGCTTTCTTT. It translates to CATSRVSTEAFF.

Of note for this clone: This same CDR3 is encoded by further DNA sequences in the sample. The rearrangement joins TRBV10-1 to TRBJ2-3; 12 nucleotides agree with TRBD2. V was clipped by 4 bases and J by 6 bases; unmatched bases: 5. Germline V CDR1 and CDR2: WNHNN, SYGVQD (reference sequence). The CDR3 spans 15 residues. CDR3 DNA sequence: TGCGCCAGCAGTGCACTAGCGGGGGGCCGGGATACGCAGTATTTT. This sequence encodes CASSALAGGRDTQYF.

The gene calls are TRBV5-1 and TRBJ1-6; possible D gene TRBD1, 6 bases. CDR3 size: 15 residues. Per germline, CDR1 SGHRS and CDR2 YFSETQ. V lost 0 bases, J lost 4 bases, and 8 bases lay in between. The CDR3 coding sequence is TGCGCCAGCAGCTTGGCCCAGGGGTATAATTCACCCCTCCACTTT. Its translation is CASSLAQGYNSPLHF.

The chain recombines TRBV18 with TRBJ1-5; 8 nucleotides line up with TRBD1. V shed 1 base, J shed 5 bases, and the junction held 1 base outside the gene matches. The CDR3 consists of 14 residues. The germline CDR1 and CDR2 sequences are KGHSH and LQKENI. In nucleotides, the CDR3 is TGTGCCAGCTCACCACTGACAGGGGATCAGCCCCAGCATTTT. This gives the protein CASSPLTGDQPQHF.

V usage is TRBV5-4 and J usage is TRBJ1-3, with D unresolved. CDR1 is SGHNT and CDR2 is YYREEE in the germline V gene (reference sequence). CDR3 size: 16 residues. V was cut by 0 bases and J by 0 bases, with 10 bases left in between. CDR3 in amino acids: CASSLVSEISGNTIYF. CDR3 DNA: TGTGCCAGCAGCTTGGTTTCGGAGATCTCTGGAAACACCATATATTTT.

Regarding this clone: No DNA is shown, since the ends of the CDR3 on it are uncertain; the CDR3 is the one TCRdb lists. V usage is TRBV6-1 and J usage is TRBJ1-4; the table calls TRBD1, which could not be checked here. Counting both end residues, the CDR3 totals 11 amino acids. Germline lookup yields CDR1 MNHNS and CDR2 SASEGT. Here the CDR3 reads CASSVGQGAFF.

The chain has TRBV4-2 and TRBJ2-5, with 12 bases fitting TRBD2. V lost 1 base, J lost 6 bases, and 12 bases stayed unmatched. From germline, CDR1 is LGHNA and CDR2 YNFKEQ. The CDR3 extends over 18 amino acids. As DNA, the CDR3 is TGTGCCAGCAGCCAAGCCTCCCTAGCGGGGGGGCCGGACCAGACCCAGTACTTC. Amino acids: CASSQASLAGGPDQTQYF.

This chain uses TRBV6-6 with TRBJ2-7, with D maybe TRBD1 (5 bases). Trimming took off 6 bases at V and 2 bases at J, with 11 bases between the two ends. This CDR3 contains 13 residues. In germline, CDR1 is MNHNY, CDR2 SVGAGI (reference sequence). CDR3: CASRGANPYEQYF. In DNA form, the CDR3 reads TGTGCCAGCAGAGGGGCGAATCCCTACGAGCAGTACTTC.

The V call is TRBV11-2, the J call TRBJ2-2; D ambiguous. This CDR3 is built from 14 residues. Between the trimmed V and J ends, which lost 0 bases and 2 bases, there was a span of 4 bases. The germline V gene encodes CDR1 SGHAT and CDR2 FQNNGV. The CDR3 reads CASSLDSNTGELFF. As DNA, the CDR3 is TGTGCCAGCAGCTTAGACAGCAACACCGGGGAGCTGTTTTTT.

The rearrangement links TRBV6-4 to TRBJ1-5, with D unresolved. Trimming stripped 0 bases from V and 4 bases from J, with 13 bases between. This CDR3 region has 16 residues. Germline CDR1 is MRHNA and CDR2 is SNTAGT. The CDR3 here is CASSDSGQHGNQPQHF. The CDR3 DNA reads TGTGCCAGCAGTGACTCCGGGCAGCACGGGAATCAGCCCCAGCATTTT.

The rearrangement joins TRBV28 to TRBJ1-2; D remains unclear. The CDR3 has 12 residues. Germline V gene data show CDR1 as MDHEN and CDR2 as SYDVKM. V was trimmed by 5 bases and J by 8 bases, leaving 12 bases between them. CDR3 sequence (DNA): TGTGCCAGCAGTCCCCCATTAAAGGGCTACACCTTC. Its protein product is CASSPPLKGYTF.

The chain joins TRBV7-2 to TRBJ1-3; no firm D call. Germline lookup yields CDR1 SGHTA and CDR2 FQGNSA. The CDR3 spans 14 residues. V gave up 6 bases and J gave up 2 bases, with 11 bases separating them. The CDR3 nucleotides are TGTGCCAGCAGTTTTCAGCCGGCTGGAAACACCATATATTTT. Its protein is CASSFQPAGNTIYF.

This clone was recorded once. The sample holds other DNA sequences that translate to the same CDR3. This sequence joins TRBV7-2 and TRBJ2-5; D assignment may be TRBD1 or TRBD2 (5 bases each). The CDR3 covers 13 residues. Germline V gene data show CDR1 as SGHTA and CDR2 as FQGNSA. Trimming took off 5 bases at V and 3 bases at J, with 10 bases between the two ends. CDR3 DNA sequence: TGTGCCAGCAGCCCTAGAGGGGAAGAGACCCAGTACTTC. It encodes CASSPRGEETQYF.

The chain couples TRBV7-9 to TRBJ1-4, with TRBD1 matching over 7 bases. The CDR3 consists of 19 residues. From germline, CDR1 is SEHNR and CDR2 FQNEAQ (reference sequence). Trimming cost V 1 base and J 1 base; bases outside gene matches: 12. The CDR3 reads CASSLGFAKGAGTNEKLFF. The CDR3 region has the DNA TGTGCCAGCAGCTTAGGGTTTGCCAAGGGGGCTGGAACTAATGAAAAACTGTTTTTT.

The chain couples TRBV18 to TRBJ2-7; 11 bases line up with TRBD1. Germline-derived CDR1 and CDR2 are KGHSH and LQKENI. The CDR3 runs 15 residues. The J segment lost 4 bases and the V segment lost 2 bases, leaving 4 bases of the junction unmatched. As DNA, the CDR3 is TGTGCCAGCTCACCAGGACAGGGGGCCCATTACGAGCAGTACTTC. Encoded protein: CASSPGQGAHYEQYF.

The CDR3 here is CASRSGDRNTGELFF. CDR3 sequence (DNA): TGTGCCAGCAGATCAGGGGACAGGAACACCGGGGAGCTGTTTTTT. The chain joins TRBV6-5 to TRBJ2-2, with 7 bases matching TRBD1. The germline gives CDR1 MNHEY, CDR2 SVGAGI. Trimming took 6 bases from V and 1 from J; bases not matched to a gene: 5. The CDR3 totals 15 residues.

The chain uses TRBV4-2 and TRBJ1-2; the D is unclear. Trimming took 0 bases from V and 4 from J, leaving 15 bases between them. This CDR3 comprises 16 residues. Germline CDR1 is LGHNA and CDR2 is YNFKEQ. This CDR3 is CASSQEERVGGYGYTF. The CDR3 DNA reads TGTGCCAGCAGCCAAGAGGAGCGAGTTGGTGGCTATGGCTACACCTTC.

The chain is built from TRBV5-5 and TRBJ2-2; perhaps TRBD2 as D (5 bases). V lost 0 bases and J 4 bases, leaving 7 bases between the germline ends. CDR1 SGHKS and CDR2 YYEKEE come from the germline V gene (reference sequence). This CDR3 is 14 amino acids long. The CDR3 nucleotides are TGTGCCAGCAGCTTGGGAGGGTCCACCGGGGAGCTGTTTTTT. This sequence encodes CASSLGGSTGELFF.

The chain employs TRBV10-3 and TRBJ2-3; no definite D call. Deletions cut 5 bases from V and 5 bases from J, with 11 bases between. The CDR3 is 13 amino acids. Germline lookup yields CDR1 ENHRY and CDR2 SYGVKD. The CDR3 reads CAISNIKGDTQYF. CDR3 nucleotide sequence: TGTGCCATCAGTAACATCAAGGGAGATACGCAGTATTTT.

V gene TRBV7-2 combines with J gene TRBJ2-5, with 7 bases lining up with TRBD1. This CDR3 contains 14 residues. The ends lost 5 bases at V and 3 bases at J; junction bases unmatched: 6. Germline CDR1 reads SGHTA; CDR2 reads FQGNSA. The CDR3 sequence is CASSPWGTEETQYF. Here the CDR3 DNA reads TGTGCCAGCAGCCCATGGGGGACAGAAGAGACCCAGTACTTC.

The chain uses TRBV6-5 and TRBJ2-7; 7 bases map to TRBD1. V shed 2 bases, J shed 4 bases, and the junction held 11 bases outside the gene matches. The CDR3 totals 16 residues. CDR1 is MNHEY, CDR2 SVGAGI, per germline. The CDR3 DNA is TGTGCCAGCAGTTACCTTGGGACAGCCCCCCCTTACGAGCAGTACTTC. Its protein product is CASSYLGTAPPYEQYF.

Points on this clone: At the DNA level, this CDR3 is encoded by other sequences in the same sample as well. V is TRBV7-9 and J is TRBJ1-3; possibly TRBD1 for D (6 bases). Germline CDR1 reads SEHNR; CDR2 reads FQNEAQ (reference sequence). Trimming pared 5 bases from V and 3 bases from J, leaving 11 bases between. The CDR3 length is 14 residues. CDR3 coding DNA: TGTGCCAGCAGCCTACAGGGACTTGGAAACACCATATATTTT. This gives the protein CASSLQGLGNTIYF.

The V and J genes are TRBV7-2 and TRBJ1-4; D remains unclear. The CDR3 consists of 15 residues. CDR1 is SGHTA and CDR2 is FQGNSA in the germline V gene. V was cut by 5 bases and J by 2 bases, with 12 bases left in between. The DNA for the CDR3 is TGTGCCAGCAGCCCAGAGGGATGGACTAATGAAAAACTGTTTTTT. It is translated as CASSPEGWTNEKLFF.

This chain's CDR3 is CSARVDRAQYF. CDR3 nucleotide sequence: TGCAGTGCTAGAGTAGACAGGGCCCAGTACTTC. V and J are TRBV20-1 and TRBJ2-5, with TRBD1 matching 7 bases. The CDR3 length is 11 residues. Germline lookup yields CDR1 DFQATT and CDR2 SNEGSKA (reference sequence). The trim removed 1 base at V and 9 bases at J, leaving 2 bases unmatched.

The chain combines TRBV28 with TRBJ1-1; a possible D gene is TRBD1 (5 bases). The V end lost 6 bases, the J end lost 7 bases, and 9 bases lay between the germline ends. This CDR3 is 11 amino acids long. The germline CDR1 and CDR2 sequences are MDHEN and SYDVKM. The CDR3 sequence: CASRTGREAFF. The CDR3 nucleotides are TGTGCCAGCAGAACGGGGCGTGAAGCTTTCTTT. Using reference TRBV28 and TRBJ1-1 for the parts outside the CDR3, the full variable domain is DVKVTQSSRYLVKRTGEKVFLECVQDMDHENMFWYRQDPGLGLRLIYFSYDVKMKEKGDIPEGYSVSREKKERFSLILESASTNQTSMYLCASRTGREAFFGQGTRLTVV.

The V and J genes are TRBV6-1 and TRBJ2-5; D is unresolved. Per the germline V gene, CDR1 is MNHNS and CDR2 is SASEGT. Trimming shortened V by 5 bases and J by 5 bases, and 9 bases separated the two germline ends. The CDR3 extends over 12 amino acids. The CDR3 reads CASSPQAETQYF. The CDR3 bases are TGTGCCAGCAGTCCCCAAGCCGAGACCCAGTACTTC.

On this clone: This sample includes further DNA sequences coding for the same CDR3. V gene TRBV19 combines with J gene TRBJ1-5, with no clear D. The CDR3 runs 13 residues. Trimming pared 2 bases from V and 7 bases from J, leaving 9 bases between. Per germline, CDR1 LNHDA and CDR2 SQIVND (reference sequence). This chain's CDR3 is CASSIKGPQPQHF. The CDR3 bases are TGTGCCAGTAGTATAAAGGGTCCCCAGCCCCAGCATTTT.

The chain joins TRBV11-2 to TRBJ1-2; no clear D. The germline V gene encodes CDR1 SGHAT and CDR2 FQNNGV. This CDR3 comprises 13 residues. The V end was cut by 0 bases, the J end by 5 bases, with 7 bases between. CDR3 loop: CASSLESVYGYTF. The DNA for the CDR3 is TGTGCCAGCAGCTTAGAAAGTGTATATGGCTACACCTTC. The full variable domain, rest sourced from reference TRBV11-2 and TRBJ1-2, is EAGVAQSPRYKIIEKRQSVAFWCNPISGHATLYWYQQILGQGPKLLIQFQNNGVVDDSQLPKDRFSAERLKGVDSTLKIQPAKLEDSAVYLCASSLESVYGYTFGSGTRLTVV.

The CDR3 reads CASSPRVGGLIFYEQYF. In DNA, the CDR3 is TGTGCCAGCAGCCCGAGAGTGGGGGGCCTCATATTCTACGAGCAGTACTTC. The V and J genes are TRBV7-2 and TRBJ2-7, with D perhaps given as TRBD1 or TRBD2 (6 bases each). V was shortened by 5 bases and J by 3 bases, with 23 bases between the two germline ends. The CDR3 totals 17 residues. Germline CDR1 is SGHTA and CDR2 is FQGNSA.

The chain is built from TRBV7-9 and TRBJ2-5; D possibly corresponds to TRBD2 (6 bases). The germline CDR1 and CDR2 sequences are SEHNR and FQNEAQ (reference sequence). CDR3 length equals 15 residues. Deletions cut 5 bases from V and 2 bases from J, with 15 bases between. The CDR3 coding sequence is TGTGCCAGCAGCCCATCTGGGGGGAGGCAAGAGACCCAGTACTTC. It specifies CASSPSGGRQETQYF.

The chain employs TRBV10-3 and TRBJ2-2; D unresolved. Trimming took 3 bases from V and 3 from J, leaving 8 bases between them. Germline V gene lookup returns CDR1 ENHRY and CDR2 SYGVKD. CDR3 length: 14 amino acids. CDR3 sequence (DNA): TGTGCCATCAGTGACGGAAGGGACACCGGGGAGCTGTTTTTT. Encoded protein: CAISDGRDTGELFF.